The subject of this entry is one TCR beta chain. Its antigen specificity is not known. No base qualities exist here, and no much larger clone lies one base off it. TCRbeta CDR3 regions were amplified from genomic DNA using the immunoSEQ Assay, a bias-controlled multiplex PCR. The source study handled its data this way. Nucleated cell counts per sample were estimated from amplification of reference gene primers within the assay. To quantify the absolute abundance of each unique TCRbeta CDR3 rearrangement, sequence reads were collapsed and filtered. For each sample, productive Simpson clonality was calculated as the square root of Simpson's diversity index over productive rearrangements. What TCRdb holds here is the immuneACCESS table cut down to in-frame rearrangements. Part of the clones is not present; checked against another copy, under half of the missing clones reflect an unresolved V gene, and the others are unexplained. That table supplies the V and J calls and clone size; D and trimming were determined from the DNA. In all, the sample holds about 86,000 clones, and roughly four fifths of those were seen once. The ten largest clones add up to approximately 1.3% of the sample.

The data were obtained in a study of blood T cell repertoires in COVID-19 (TCRdb year 2020). Notes on the research overall: Samples covering the acute and convalescent phases of COVID-19 were provided by collaborators in the United States, Italy and Spain. Samples came from the ongoing ImmuneRACE study (first 160 participants) plus 1,254 subjects from 6 global collaborators. The prospective study material was composed of cDNA or gDNA derived from T cells, B-cell-depleted T cells, or PBMCs. Where available, HLA class I and class II types were taken from metadata supplied by the sample provider and were not determined by assay-based typing. The dataset comprised deeply sampled blood TCRbeta repertoires from subjects exposed to, actively infected with, or recovered from COVID-19. The repertoires were released in a freely available public database intended as a resource for research on the immune response to SARS-CoV-2. The sample metadata nearly always contained a de-identified subject ID, COVID-19 status, age in years and sex. Broader findings and caveats from the paper: The amount of clinical and demographic metadata varied by source and participant and was provided uncurated.

From cysteine to phenylalanine, the CDR3 is 15 amino acids long. The DNA shown is the 45-base CDR3, in frame from base 1. CDR1 and CDR2 (SGHDT, YYEEEE) derive from the germline V gene. V and J are truncated by 1 base and 6 bases respectively, leaving an intervening sequence of 13 bases. Whole blood was collected in K2EDTA tubes by collaborating institutions according to the institutions' own protocols. Collaborator samples were shipped for TCRbeta analysis as frozen whole blood, isolated PBMCs, or DNA extracted from either sample type. The rearranged chain carries TRBV5-6 and TRBJ2-2, and the D gene may be TRBD2, 6 bases matching. The TCR was taken from a woman over 75 with acute or convalescent COVID-19. Sequencing was carried out using peripheral blood. The nucleotide sequence reads as follows: TGTGCCAGCAGCTTGCGGGGGAAGAAGGCCGGGGAGCTGTTTTTT. Its protein reads: CASSLRGKKAGELFF.